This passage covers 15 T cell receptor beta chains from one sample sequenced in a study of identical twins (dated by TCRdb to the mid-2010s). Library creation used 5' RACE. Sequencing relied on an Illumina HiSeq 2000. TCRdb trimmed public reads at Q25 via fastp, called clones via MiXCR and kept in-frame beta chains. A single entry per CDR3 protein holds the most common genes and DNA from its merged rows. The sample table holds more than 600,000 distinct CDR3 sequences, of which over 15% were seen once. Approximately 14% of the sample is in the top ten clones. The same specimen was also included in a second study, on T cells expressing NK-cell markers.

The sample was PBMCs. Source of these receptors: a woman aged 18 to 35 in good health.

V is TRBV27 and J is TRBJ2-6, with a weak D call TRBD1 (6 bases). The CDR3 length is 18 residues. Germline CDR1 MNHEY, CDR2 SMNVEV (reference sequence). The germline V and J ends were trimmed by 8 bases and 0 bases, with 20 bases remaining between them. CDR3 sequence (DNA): TGTGCCAGCTCCGAGTGGGGCAGGGACATCTCTGGGGCCAACGTCCTGACTTTC. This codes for CASSEWGRDISGANVLTF.

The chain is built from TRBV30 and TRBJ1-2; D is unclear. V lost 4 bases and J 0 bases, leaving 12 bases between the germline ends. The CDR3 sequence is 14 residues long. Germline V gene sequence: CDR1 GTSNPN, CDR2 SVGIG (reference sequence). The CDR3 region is CAWTRDGSNYGYTF. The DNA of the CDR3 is TGTGCCTGGACCAGAGACGGATCTAACTATGGCTACACCTTC.

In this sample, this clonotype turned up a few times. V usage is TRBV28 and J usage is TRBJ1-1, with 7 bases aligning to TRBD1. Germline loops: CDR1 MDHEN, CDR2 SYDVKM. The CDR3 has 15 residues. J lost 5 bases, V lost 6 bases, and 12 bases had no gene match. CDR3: CASRYKQGLGTEAFF. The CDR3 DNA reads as TGTGCCAGCAGATACAAACAGGGGTTGGGGACTGAAGCTTTCTTT.

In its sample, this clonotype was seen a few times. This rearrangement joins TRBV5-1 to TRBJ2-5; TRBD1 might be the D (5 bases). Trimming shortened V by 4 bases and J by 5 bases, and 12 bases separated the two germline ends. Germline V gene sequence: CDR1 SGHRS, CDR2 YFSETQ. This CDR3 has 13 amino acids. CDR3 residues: CASSKGVGETQYF. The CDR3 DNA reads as TGCGCCAGCAGCAAAGGGGTCGGTGAGACCCAGTACTTC.

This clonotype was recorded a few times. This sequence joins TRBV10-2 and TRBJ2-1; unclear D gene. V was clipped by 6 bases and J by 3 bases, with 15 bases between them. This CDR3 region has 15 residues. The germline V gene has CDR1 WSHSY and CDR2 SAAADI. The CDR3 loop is CASREAIEDYNEQFF. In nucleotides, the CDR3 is TGCGCCAGCAGAGAAGCGATAGAGGACTACAATGAGCAGTTCTTC.

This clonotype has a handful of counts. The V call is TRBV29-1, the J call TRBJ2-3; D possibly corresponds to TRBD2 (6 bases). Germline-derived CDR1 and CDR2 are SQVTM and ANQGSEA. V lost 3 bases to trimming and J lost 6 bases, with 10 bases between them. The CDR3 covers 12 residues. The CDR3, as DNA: TGCAGCGTTGATACGGGAGCTGATACGCAGTATTTT. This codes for CSVDTGADTQYF.

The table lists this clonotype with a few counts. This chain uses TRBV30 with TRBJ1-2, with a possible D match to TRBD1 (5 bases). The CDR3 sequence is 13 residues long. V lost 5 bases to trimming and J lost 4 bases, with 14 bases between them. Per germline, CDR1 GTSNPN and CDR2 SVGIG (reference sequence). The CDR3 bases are TGTGCCTGGCAAACAGGACCAGGCTATGGCTACACCTTC. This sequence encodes CAWQTGPGYGYTF.

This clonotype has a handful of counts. Written as DNA, the CDR3 is TGTGCCAGCAGTTACTCCGAGACTAGAGACACCGGGGAGCTGTTTTTT. Protein: CASSYSETRDTGELFF. The chain combines TRBV6-5 with TRBJ2-2, with D possibly matching TRBD2 (6 bases). Germline CDR1 and CDR2: MNHEY and SVGAGI. The CDR3 runs to 16 residues. Deletions cut 0 bases from V and 3 bases from J, with 11 bases between.

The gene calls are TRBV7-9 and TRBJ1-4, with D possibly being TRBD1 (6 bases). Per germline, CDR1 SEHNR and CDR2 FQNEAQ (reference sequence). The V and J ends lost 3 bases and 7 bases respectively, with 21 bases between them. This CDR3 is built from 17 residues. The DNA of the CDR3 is TGTGCCAGCAGCTTCCCGACAGGATCGTCGGGCAGTGAAAAACTGTTTTTT. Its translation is CASSFPTGSSGSEKLFF.

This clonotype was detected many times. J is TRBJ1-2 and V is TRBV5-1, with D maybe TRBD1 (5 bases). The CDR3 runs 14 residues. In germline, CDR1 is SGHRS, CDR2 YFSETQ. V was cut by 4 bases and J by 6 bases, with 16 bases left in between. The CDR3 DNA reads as TGCGCCAGCAGCCTAACCCTCCAGGGAAATGGCTACACCTTC. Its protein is CASSLTLQGNGYTF.

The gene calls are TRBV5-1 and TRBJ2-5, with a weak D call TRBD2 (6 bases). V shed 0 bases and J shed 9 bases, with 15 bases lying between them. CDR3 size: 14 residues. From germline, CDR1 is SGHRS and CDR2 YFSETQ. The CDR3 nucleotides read TGCGCCAGCAGCTTGGTACCGGGCCCGGGGGCCCAGTACTTC. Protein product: CASSLVPGPGAQYF.

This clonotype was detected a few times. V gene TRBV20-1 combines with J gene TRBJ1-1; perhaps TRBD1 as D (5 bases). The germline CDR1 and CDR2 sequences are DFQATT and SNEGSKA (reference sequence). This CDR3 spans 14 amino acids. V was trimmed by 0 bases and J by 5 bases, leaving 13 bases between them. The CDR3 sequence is CSARDRVGWTEAFF. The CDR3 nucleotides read TGCAGTGCTAGAGACAGGGTGGGGTGGACTGAAGCTTTCTTT.

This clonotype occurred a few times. CDR3 protein: CSARTELNTEAFF. Written as DNA, the CDR3 is TGCAGCGCCCGGACGGAGCTGAACACTGAAGCTTTCTTT. The rearrangement uses TRBV29-1 and TRBJ1-1; D remains unclear. The germline V gene has CDR1 SQVTM and CDR2 ANQGSEA. The CDR3 covers 13 residues. V lost 7 bases and J lost 0, with 12 bases in between.

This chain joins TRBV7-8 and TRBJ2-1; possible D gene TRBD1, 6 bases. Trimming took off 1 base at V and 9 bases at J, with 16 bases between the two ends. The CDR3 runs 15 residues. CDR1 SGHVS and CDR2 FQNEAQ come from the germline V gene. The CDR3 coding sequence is TGTGCCAGCAGCTTAGAGGGGACAACTCATCGTGAGCAGTTCTTC. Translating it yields CASSLEGTTHREQFF.

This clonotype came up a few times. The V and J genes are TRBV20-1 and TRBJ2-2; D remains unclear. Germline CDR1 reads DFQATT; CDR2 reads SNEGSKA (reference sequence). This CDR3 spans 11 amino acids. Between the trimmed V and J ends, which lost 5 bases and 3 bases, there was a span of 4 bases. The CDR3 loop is CSAYYTGELFF. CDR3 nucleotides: TGCAGTGCTTACTACACCGGGGAGCTGTTTTTT.